Below are 9 T cell receptor beta chains sequenced from a single sample in a study of T-cell reconstitution after alpha-beta-depleted transplantation in children. Unique molecular identifiers were incorporated during preparation of the TCRbeta library. Each CDR3 protein gets one entry after TCRdb re-called the PCR reads with MiXCR. The profile covers some 300,000 distinct CDR3 sequences, with 9% to 12% appearing a single time and less than 2.5% taken by the ten largest. The material was PBMCs from the stem cell graft donor, obtained from the stem cell graft. The source is a human donor who donated a stem cell graft to a child with acute lymphoblastic leukemia.

This rearrangement joins TRBV7-9 to TRBJ1-2; 7 nucleotides line up with TRBD1. The length of the CDR3 is 16 residues. V was clipped by 5 bases and J by 0 bases; unmatched bases: 9. Germline V gene lookup returns CDR1 SEHNR and CDR2 FQNEAQ (reference sequence). For the CDR3, the DNA is TGTGCCAGCAGCCGCACCGGGACAGAAGCTAACTATGGCTACACCTTC. Its protein product is CASSRTGTEANYGYTF.

The sample holds many counts of this clonotype. This chain links TRBV5-1 with TRBJ2-3; D gene unclear. The CDR3 is made up of 15 amino acids. CDR1 is SGHRS, CDR2 YFSETQ, per germline. Trimming left V 3 bases short and J 3 bases short, with 14 bases between. The CDR3 DNA reads TGCGCCAGCAGCTGGGTCGGCGCGCAAACAGATACGCAGTATTTT. Its translation: CASSWVGAQTDTQYF.

This clonotype was counted ten times or more. The chain couples TRBV20-1 to TRBJ1-5, with TRBD1 as a possible D gene (6 bases). CDR3 length: 14 amino acids. CDR1 and CDR2 (germline): DFQATT, SNEGSKA (reference sequence). V lost 0 bases, J lost 5 bases, and 11 bases lay in between. The CDR3 here is CSAREGGGHQPQHF. In DNA form, the CDR3 reads TGCAGTGCTAGAGAAGGGGGGGGGCATCAGCCCCAGCATTTT.

This clonotype turned up a few times. The chain links TRBV6-2 or TRBV6-3 to TRBJ2-3; 8 bases line up with TRBD2. The V gene's germline CDR1 is MNHEY and CDR2 SVGEGT. The CDR3 runs to 21 residues. The J segment lost 0 bases and the V segment lost 0 bases, leaving 17 bases of the junction unmatched. The CDR3 nucleotides read TGTGCCAGCAGTTACTCGGCTCTGCTAGCGGGCACTCTCACTAGCACAGATACGCAGTATTTT. Translating it yields CASSYSALLAGTLTSTDTQYF.

V is TRBV11-1 and J is TRBJ1-1, with D possibly being TRBD1 (5 bases). The CDR3 has 19 amino acids. The germline V and J ends were trimmed by 7 bases and 0 bases, with 27 bases remaining between them. Germline V CDR1 and CDR2: SGHAT, FQDESV (reference sequence). The CDR3 nucleotides are TGTGCCAGCACCACAGGTATCTCGTCGGGGTCGGCCTTGAACACTGAAGCTTTCTTT. Amino acids: CASTTGISSGSALNTEAFF.

This clonotype was seen repeatedly, ten times or more. The rearrangement uses TRBV7-8 and TRBJ2-2; no clear D. This CDR3 comprises 18 residues. V was pared by 1 base and J by 1 base, with 16 bases between. The V gene's germline CDR1 is SGHVS and CDR2 FQNEAQ. The DNA for the CDR3 is TGTGCCAGCAGCTTAGATATTTTAGTAAGACAGAACACCGGGGAGCTGTTTTTT. Its protein is CASSLDILVRQNTGELFF.

The genes are TRBV4-2 and TRBJ2-3; TRBD2 aligns across 9 bases. The germline V gene has CDR1 LGHNA and CDR2 YNFKEQ. With 1 base clipped from V and 6 bases from J, the junction kept 11 bases outside the gene matches. This CDR3 has 17 amino acids. This CDR3 is CASSQGDGLAGVDTQYF. The CDR3 coding sequence is TGTGCCAGCAGCCAAGGCGATGGGTTAGCGGGAGTGGATACGCAGTATTTT.

The chain recombines TRBV3-1 with TRBJ1-6; D may be TRBD1 (6 bases). Deletions cut 5 bases from V and 0 bases from J, with 17 bases between. Germline CDR1 reads LGHDT; CDR2 reads YNNKEL (reference sequence). This CDR3 comprises 18 residues. CDR3 loop: CASSGRQAKGSYNSPLHF. DNA of the CDR3: TGTGCCAGCAGCGGTAGACAGGCCAAGGGCTCCTATAATTCACCCCTCCACTTT.

This clonotype was observed at least ten times. The gene calls are TRBV20-1 and TRBJ1-3, with a possible D match to TRBD1 (5 bases). Germline V gives CDR1 DFQATT, CDR2 SNEGSKA (reference sequence). Trimming shortened V by 3 bases and J by 8 bases, and 8 bases separated the two germline ends. The CDR3 runs to 11 residues. CDR3 sequence (DNA): TGCAGTGCTAGGGCAGGGCACACCATATATTTT. It codes for CSARAGHTIYF.